A single sample is the source of the 4 T cell receptor beta chains below, sequenced in a study of shared clonotypes between healthy human individuals. Naive CD8 cells comprised CD45RO-negative, CCR7-positively selected cells, excluding terminally differentiated effector memory CD45RA+ cells. Sequencing was performed with immunoSEQ multiplex PCR; in TCRdb, only in-frame clones are kept and a portion is missing. The table has about 2.2 million clones, under 95% seen once. What was sequenced was naive CD8+ T cells from PBMCs. These receptors originate from a man in his late teens or twenties in good health. Some clones in this sample may be carry-over from other donors' samples.

The chain uses TRBV28 and TRBJ2-7; 11 bases are a match to TRBD2. Unmatched junction bases numbered 5, after V lost 7 bases and J lost 3 bases. Germline CDR1 and CDR2: MDHEN and SYDVKM. The CDR3 spans 14 residues. Here the CDR3 reads CASTLAGGNYEQYF. For the CDR3, the DNA is TGTGCCAGCACCCTAGCGGGAGGCAACTACGAGCAGTACTTC.

The genes are TRBV4-1 and TRBJ2-2, with 10 bases aligning to TRBD2. The germline CDR1 and CDR2 sequences are MGHRA and YSYEKL. The CDR3 extends over 16 amino acids. V dropped 4 bases and J dropped 7; count of bases not matched to a gene: 9. CDR3: CASSPRLAGRLGELFF. In nucleotides, the CDR3 is TGCGCCAGCAGCCCGCGACTAGCGGGTAGGCTCGGGGAGCTGTTTTTT.

CDR3 region: CASSSPVNSGNTIYF. The CDR3 DNA follows: TGTGCCAGCAGCTCACCAGTGAACTCTGGAAACACCATATATTTT. The V gene is TRBV7-8, the J gene TRBJ1-3; D call uncertain. V lost 4 bases and J lost 0, with 10 bases in between. CDR3 size: 15 residues. CDR1 SGHVS and CDR2 FQNEAQ come from the germline V gene.

The chain recombines TRBV6-5 with TRBJ2-7; perhaps TRBD2 as D (5 bases). CDR1 and CDR2 from the germline V gene are MNHEY and SVGAGI. V lost 4 bases to trimming and J lost 3 bases, with 13 bases between them. The CDR3 is 14 residues long. CDR3 nucleotides: TGTGCCAGCAGTTTGGGAGCGAGAGGCTACGAGCAGTACTTC. Translation gives CASSLGARGYEQYF.